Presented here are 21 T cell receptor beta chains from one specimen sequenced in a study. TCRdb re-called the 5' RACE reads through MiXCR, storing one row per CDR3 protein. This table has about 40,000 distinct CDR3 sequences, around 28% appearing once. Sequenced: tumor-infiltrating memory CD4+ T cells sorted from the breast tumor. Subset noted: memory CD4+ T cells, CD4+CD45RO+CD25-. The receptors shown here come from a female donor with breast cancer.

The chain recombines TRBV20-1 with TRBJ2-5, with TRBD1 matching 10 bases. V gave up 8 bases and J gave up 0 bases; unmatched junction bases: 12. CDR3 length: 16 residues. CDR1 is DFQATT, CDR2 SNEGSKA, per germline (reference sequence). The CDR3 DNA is TGCAGTTCTCCGGGACAGGGGAGCGGCCACCAAGAGACCCAGTACTTC. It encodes CSSPGQGSGHQETQYF.

DNA of the CDR3: TGTGCCAGCAGCTCTAGCCCCGGGGCCACTGAAGCTTTCTTT. It codes for CASSSSPGATEAFF. This rearrangement joins TRBV7-3 to TRBJ1-1; possible D gene TRBD1, 5 bases. This CDR3 has 14 amino acids. With 4 bases removed from V and 4 bases from J, the gap between germline ends came to 13 bases. Looked up from germline, CDR1 is SGHTA and CDR2 is FQGTGA.

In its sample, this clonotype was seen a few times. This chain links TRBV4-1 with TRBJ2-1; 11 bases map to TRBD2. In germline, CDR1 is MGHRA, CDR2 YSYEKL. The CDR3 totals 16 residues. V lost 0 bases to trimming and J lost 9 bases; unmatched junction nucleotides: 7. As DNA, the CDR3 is TGCGCCAGCAGCCAAGATATAGCGGGAGGGTTTGGTGAGCAGTTCTTC. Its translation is CASSQDIAGGFGEQFF.

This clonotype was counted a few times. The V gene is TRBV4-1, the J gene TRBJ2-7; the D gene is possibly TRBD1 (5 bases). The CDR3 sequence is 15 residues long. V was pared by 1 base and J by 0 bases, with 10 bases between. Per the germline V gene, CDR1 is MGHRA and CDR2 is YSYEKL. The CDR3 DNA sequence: TGCGCCAGCAGCCAAGGGGGCACCAGCTCCTACGAGCAGTACTTC. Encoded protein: CASSQGGTSSYEQYF.

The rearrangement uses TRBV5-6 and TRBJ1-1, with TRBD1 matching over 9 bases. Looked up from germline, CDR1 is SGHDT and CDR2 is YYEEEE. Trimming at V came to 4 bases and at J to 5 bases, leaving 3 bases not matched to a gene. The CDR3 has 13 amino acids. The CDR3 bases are TGTGCCAGCAGCCTAGACAGGGGGACTGAAGCTTTCTTT. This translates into CASSLDRGTEAFF.

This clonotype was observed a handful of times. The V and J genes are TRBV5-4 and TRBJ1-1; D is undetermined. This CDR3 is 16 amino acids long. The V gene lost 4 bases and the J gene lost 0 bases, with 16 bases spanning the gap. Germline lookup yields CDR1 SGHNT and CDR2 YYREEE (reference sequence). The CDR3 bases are TGTGCCAGCAGCCCCGGTGGAAGTGACTTGAACACTGAAGCTTTCTTT. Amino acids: CASSPGGSDLNTEAFF.

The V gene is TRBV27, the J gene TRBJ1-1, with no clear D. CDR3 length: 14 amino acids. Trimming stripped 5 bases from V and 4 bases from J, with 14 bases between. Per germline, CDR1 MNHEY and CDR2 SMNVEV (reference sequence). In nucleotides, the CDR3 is TGTGCCAGCAGTCCGTTTGGACCACTCACTGAAGCTTTCTTT. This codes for CASSPFGPLTEAFF.

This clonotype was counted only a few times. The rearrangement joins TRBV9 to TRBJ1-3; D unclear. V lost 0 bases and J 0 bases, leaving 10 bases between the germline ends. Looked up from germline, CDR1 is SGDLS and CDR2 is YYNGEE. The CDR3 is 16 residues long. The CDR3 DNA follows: TGTGCCAGCAGCGTAGACTATTCGGGCTCTGGAAACACCATATATTTT. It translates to CASSVDYSGSGNTIYF.

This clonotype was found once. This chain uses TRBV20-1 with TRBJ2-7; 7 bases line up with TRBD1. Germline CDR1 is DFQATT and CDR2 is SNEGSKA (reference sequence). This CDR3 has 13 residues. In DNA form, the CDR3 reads TGCGGACCGCAACGGACAGGAACCTACGAGCAGTACTTC. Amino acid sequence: CGPQRTGTYEQYF.

The CDR3 spells CASSFSPGSGANVLTF. The CDR3 DNA is TGTGCCAGCAGTTTCAGTCCTGGGTCTGGGGCCAACGTCCTGACTTTC. The rearrangement links TRBV6-1 to TRBJ2-6, with D uncertain. V dropped 5 bases and J dropped 1 base, with 12 bases sitting between them. The CDR3 is 16 residues long. Germline CDR1 and CDR2: MNHNS and SASEGT.

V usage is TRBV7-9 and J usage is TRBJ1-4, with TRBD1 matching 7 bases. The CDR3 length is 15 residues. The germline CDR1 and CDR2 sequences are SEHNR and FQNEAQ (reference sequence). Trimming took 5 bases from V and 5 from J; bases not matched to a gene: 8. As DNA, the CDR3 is TGTGCCAGCAGCCCTACGACAGGGACGAATGAAAAACTGTTTTTT. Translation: CASSPTTGTNEKLFF.

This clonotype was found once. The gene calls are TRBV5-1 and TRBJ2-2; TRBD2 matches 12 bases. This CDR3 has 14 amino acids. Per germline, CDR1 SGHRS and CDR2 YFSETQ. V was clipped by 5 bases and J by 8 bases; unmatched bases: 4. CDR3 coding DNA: TGCGCCAGCAGTCGACTAGCGGGAGAAGGGGAGCTGTTTTTT. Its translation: CASSRLAGEGELFF.

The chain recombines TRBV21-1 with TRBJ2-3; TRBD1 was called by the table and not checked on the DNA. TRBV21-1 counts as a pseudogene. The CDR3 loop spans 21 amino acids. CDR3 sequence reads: CASRPGRDSDQPRRRTDTQYF. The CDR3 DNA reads TGTGCCAGCAGACCTGGTCGGGACAGCGATCAACCACGAAGACGCACAGATACGCAGTATTTT.

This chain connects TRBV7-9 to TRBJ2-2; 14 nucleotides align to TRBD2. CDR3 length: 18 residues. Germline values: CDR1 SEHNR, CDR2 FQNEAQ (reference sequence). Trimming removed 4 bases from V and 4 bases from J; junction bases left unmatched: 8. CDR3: CASSSLPGLAGVTGELFF. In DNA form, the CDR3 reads TGTGCCAGCAGCTCACTACCGGGACTAGCGGGAGTCACCGGGGAGCTGTTTTTT.

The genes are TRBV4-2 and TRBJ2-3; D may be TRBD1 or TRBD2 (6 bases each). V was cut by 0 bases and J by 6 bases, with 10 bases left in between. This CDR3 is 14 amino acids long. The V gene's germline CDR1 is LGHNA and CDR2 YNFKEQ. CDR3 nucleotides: TGTGCCAGCAGCCAAGAGTGGGGGGCTGATACGCAGTATTTT. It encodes CASSQEWGADTQYF.

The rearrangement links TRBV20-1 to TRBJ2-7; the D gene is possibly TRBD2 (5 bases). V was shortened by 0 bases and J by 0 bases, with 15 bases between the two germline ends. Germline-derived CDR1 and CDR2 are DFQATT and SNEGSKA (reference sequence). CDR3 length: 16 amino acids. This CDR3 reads CSARDARSLASYEQYF. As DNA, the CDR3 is TGCAGTGCTAGAGATGCTCGATCGCTAGCCTCCTACGAGCAGTACTTC.

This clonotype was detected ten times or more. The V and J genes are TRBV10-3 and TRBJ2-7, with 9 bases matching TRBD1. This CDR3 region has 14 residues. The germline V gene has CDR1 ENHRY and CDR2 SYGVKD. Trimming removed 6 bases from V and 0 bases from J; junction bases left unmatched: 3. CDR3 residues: CAIRRTGDSYEQYF. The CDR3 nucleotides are TGTGCCATCAGACGGACAGGGGACTCCTACGAGCAGTACTTC.

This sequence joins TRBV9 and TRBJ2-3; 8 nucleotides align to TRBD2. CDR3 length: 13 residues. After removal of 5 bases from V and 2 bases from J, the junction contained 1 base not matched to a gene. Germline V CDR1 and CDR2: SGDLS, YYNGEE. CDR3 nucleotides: TGTGCCAGCAGTAGCGGGGACACAGATACGCAGTATTTT. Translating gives CASSSGDTDTQYF.

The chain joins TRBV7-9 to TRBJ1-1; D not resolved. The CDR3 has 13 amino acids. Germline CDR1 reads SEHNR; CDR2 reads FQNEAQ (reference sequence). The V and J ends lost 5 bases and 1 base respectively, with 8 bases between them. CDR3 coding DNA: TGTGCCAGCAGCCGATTCGGGAACACTGAAGCTTTCTTT. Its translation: CASSRFGNTEAFF.

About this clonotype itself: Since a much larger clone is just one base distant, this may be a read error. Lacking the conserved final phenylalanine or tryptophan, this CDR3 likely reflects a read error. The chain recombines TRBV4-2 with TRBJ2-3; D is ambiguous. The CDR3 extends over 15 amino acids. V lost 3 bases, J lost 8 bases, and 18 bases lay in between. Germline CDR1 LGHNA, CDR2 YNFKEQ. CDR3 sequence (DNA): TGTGCCAGCAGCCAGAACCGGCAAGGGTTAGGTACGCAGTATCTT. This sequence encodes CASSQNRQGLGTQYL.

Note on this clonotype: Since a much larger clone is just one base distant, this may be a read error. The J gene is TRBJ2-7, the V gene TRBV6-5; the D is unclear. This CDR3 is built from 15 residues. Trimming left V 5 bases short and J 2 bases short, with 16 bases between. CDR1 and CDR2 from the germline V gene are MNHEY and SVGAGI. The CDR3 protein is CASSNLKAVPYEQYF. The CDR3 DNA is TGTGCCAGCAGTAATCTTAAGGCAGTGCCCTACGAGCAGTACTTC.